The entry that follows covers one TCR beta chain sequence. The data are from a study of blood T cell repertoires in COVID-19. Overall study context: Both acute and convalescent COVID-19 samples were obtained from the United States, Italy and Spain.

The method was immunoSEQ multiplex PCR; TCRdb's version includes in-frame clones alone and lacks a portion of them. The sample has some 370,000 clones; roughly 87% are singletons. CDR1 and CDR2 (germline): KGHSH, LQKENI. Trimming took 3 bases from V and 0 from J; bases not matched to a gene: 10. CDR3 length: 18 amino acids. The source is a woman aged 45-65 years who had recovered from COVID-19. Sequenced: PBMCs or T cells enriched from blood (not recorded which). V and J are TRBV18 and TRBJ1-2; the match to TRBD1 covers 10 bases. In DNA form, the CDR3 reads TGTGCCAGCTCACCGAGGACAGGGGGAGAGCTAGCTAACTATGGCTACACCTTC. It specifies CASSPRTGGELANYGYTF.